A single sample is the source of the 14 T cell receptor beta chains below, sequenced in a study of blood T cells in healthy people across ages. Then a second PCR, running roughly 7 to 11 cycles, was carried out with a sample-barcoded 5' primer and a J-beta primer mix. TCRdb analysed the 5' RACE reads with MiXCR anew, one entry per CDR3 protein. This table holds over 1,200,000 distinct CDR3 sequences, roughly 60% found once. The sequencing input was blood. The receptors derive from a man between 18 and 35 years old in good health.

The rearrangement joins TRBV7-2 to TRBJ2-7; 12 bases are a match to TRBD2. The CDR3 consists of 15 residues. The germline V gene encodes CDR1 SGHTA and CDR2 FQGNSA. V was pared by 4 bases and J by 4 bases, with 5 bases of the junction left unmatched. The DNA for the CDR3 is TGTGCCAGCAGCTCCTCTAGCGGGGGGGCTTACGAGCAGTACTTC. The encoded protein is CASSSSSGGAYEQYF.

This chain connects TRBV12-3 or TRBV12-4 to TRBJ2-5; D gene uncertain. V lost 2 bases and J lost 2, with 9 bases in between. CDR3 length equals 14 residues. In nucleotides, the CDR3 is TGTGCCAGCAGTTTAAGAGACCCTCAAGAGACCCAGTACTTC. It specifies CASSLRDPQETQYF.

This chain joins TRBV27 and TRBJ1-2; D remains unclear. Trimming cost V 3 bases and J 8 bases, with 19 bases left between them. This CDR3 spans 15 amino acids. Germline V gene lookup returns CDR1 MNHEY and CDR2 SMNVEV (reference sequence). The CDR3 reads CASSFNPYAEAGYTF. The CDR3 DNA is TGTGCCAGCAGTTTTAATCCCTACGCCGAGGCGGGCTACACCTTC.

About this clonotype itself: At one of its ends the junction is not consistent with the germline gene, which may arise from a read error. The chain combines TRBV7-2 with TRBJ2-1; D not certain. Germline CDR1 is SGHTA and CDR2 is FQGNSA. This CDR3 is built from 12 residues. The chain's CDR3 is CDSSIHQDEQFF. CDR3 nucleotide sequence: TGTGACAGCAGCATTCACCAGGATGAGCAGTTCTTC.

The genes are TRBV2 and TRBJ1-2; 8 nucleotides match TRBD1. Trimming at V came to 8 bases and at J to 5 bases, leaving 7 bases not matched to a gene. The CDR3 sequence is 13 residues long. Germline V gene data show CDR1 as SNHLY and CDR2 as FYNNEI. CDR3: CASLGQVLYGYTF. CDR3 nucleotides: TGTGCCAGCTTGGGACAGGTCTTATATGGCTACACCTTC.

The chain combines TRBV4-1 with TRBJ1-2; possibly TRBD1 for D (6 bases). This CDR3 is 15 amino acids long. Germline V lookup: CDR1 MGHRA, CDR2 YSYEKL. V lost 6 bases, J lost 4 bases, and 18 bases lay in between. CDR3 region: CASSPITGQIYGYTF. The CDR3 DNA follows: TGCGCCAGCAGTCCCATAACCGGACAGATCTATGGCTACACCTTC.

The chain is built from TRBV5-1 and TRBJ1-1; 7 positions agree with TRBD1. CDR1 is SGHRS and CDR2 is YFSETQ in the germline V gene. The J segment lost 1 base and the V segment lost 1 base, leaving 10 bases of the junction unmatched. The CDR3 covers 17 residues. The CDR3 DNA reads TGCGCCAGCAGCTTGAGGCCAGGGGGAGGGAGGAACACTGAAGCTTTCTTT. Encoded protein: CASSLRPGGGRNTEAFF.

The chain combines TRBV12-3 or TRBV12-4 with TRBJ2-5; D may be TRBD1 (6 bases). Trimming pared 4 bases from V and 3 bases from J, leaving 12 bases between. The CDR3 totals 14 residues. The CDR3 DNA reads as TGTGCCAGCAGTTACAGGGAAGCAAAAGAGACCCAGTACTTC. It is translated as CASSYREAKETQYF.

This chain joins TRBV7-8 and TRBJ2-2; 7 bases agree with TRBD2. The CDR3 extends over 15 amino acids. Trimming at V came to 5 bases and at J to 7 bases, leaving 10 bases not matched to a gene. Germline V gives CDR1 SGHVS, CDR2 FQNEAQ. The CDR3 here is CASSASGGAGGELFF. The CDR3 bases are TGTGCCAGCAGCGCTAGCGGAGGGGCAGGCGGGGAGCTGTTTTTT.

The CDR3 nucleotides are TGTGCCAGCTCCGCGACAGGAATCCAAGAGACCCAGTACTTC. Its protein is CASSATGIQETQYF. This chain joins TRBV18 and TRBJ2-5; TRBD1 is a possible D gene (6 bases). The germline V gene has CDR1 KGHSH and CDR2 LQKENI. CDR3 size: 14 residues. The V gene lost 6 bases and the J gene lost 1 base, with 12 bases spanning the gap.

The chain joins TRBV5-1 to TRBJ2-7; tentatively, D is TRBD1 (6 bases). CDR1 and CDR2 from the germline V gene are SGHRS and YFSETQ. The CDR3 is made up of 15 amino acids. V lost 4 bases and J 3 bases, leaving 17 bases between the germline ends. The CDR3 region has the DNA TGCGCCAGCAGCCCCCAACAGGGTTGGTACTACGAGCAGTACTTC. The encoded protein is CASSPQQGWYYEQYF.

This CDR3 reads CASSFFGEFRYEQFF. As DNA, the CDR3 is TGTGCCAGCAGCTTTTTCGGGGAATTCAGGTATGAGCAGTTCTTC. The V and J genes are TRBV7-9 and TRBJ2-1; possible D gene TRBD2, 5 bases. The CDR3 is 15 residues long. Germline V lookup: CDR1 SEHNR, CDR2 FQNEAQ (reference sequence). V gave up 3 bases and J gave up 8 bases, with 17 bases separating them.

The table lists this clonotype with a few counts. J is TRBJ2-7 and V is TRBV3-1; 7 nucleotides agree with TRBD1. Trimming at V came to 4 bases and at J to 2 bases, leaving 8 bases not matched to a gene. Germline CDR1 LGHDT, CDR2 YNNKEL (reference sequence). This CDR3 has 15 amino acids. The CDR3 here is CASSPIRTGAYEQYF. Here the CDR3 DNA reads TGTGCCAGCAGCCCCATCCGAACAGGGGCCTACGAGCAGTACTTC.

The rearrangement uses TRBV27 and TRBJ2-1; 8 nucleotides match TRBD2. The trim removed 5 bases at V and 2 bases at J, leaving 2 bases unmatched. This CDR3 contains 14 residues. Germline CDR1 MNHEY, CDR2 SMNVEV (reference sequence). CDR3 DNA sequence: TGTGCCAGCAGTCCGACTAGCGCCTACAATGAGCAGTTCTTC. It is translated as CASSPTSAYNEQFF.